Listed below are T cell receptor beta chains from one sample, sequenced in a study of blood T cell repertoires in COVID-19. Generated by immunoSEQ multiplex PCR, the TCRdb table keeps only in-frame clones and is missing some. The data show about 400,000 clones, roughly 91% seen once. The sample consisted of peripheral blood. All receptors come from a woman in her twenties or thirties with acute or convalescent COVID-19. The CDR3 runs from the conserved cysteine through the conserved F or W. A D gene is named only where the DNA matches it firmly. Not all rows give a size; the values are once, few, many and, for expanded clones, a class.

v_gene	abundance	d_gene	j_gene	CDR3aa	CDR3nt
TRBV7-9	NA	NA	TRBJ1-1	CASSSPLAVGTEAFF	TGTGCCAGCAGCTCCCCTCTAGCAGTTGGGACTGAAGCTTTCTTT
TRBV5-1	once	NA	TRBJ1-1	CASRPQGPYTEAFF	TGCGCCAGCAGACCACAGGGACCCTACACTGAAGCTTTCTTT
TRBV7-2	NA	NA	TRBJ1-5	CASSLGLKAQPQHF	TGTGCCAGCAGCTTAGGACTCAAGGCCCAGCCCCAGCATTTT
TRBV10-3	NA	NA	TRBJ1-5	CAISDRQDNQPQHF	TGTGCCATCAGTGATAGACAGGACAATCAGCCCCAGCATTTT
TRBV30	NA	NA	TRBJ1-6	CAWMATRNSPLHF	TGTGCCTGGATGGCGACACGGAATTCACCCCTCCACTTT
TRBV5-1	NA	TRBD1	TRBJ2-5	CASSLQPGQGEETQYF	TGCGCCAGCAGCCTACAACCGGGACAGGGGGAAGAGACCCAGTACTTC
TRBV4-2	NA	NA	TRBJ2-1	CASSQETQASYNEQFF	TGTGCCAGCAGCCAAGAAACCCAGGCGTCCTACAATGAGCAGTTCTTC
TRBV29-1	once	NA	TRBJ2-1	CSVVFRSNEQFF	TGCAGCGTTGTATTTCGGAGTAATGAGCAGTTCTTC
TRBV9	NA	TRBD2	TRBJ2-3	CASSGSSGATDTQYF	TGTGCCAGCAGCGGTAGTAGCGGGGCCACAGATACGCAGTATTTT
TRBV3-1/TRBV3-2	NA	TRBD1	TRBJ2-1	CASSLWTGDSSYNEQFF	TGTGCCAGCAGCCTCTGGACAGGGGACAGCTCCTACAATGAGCAGTTCTTC
TRBV5-8	NA	NA	TRBJ1-1	CASSFSSTEAFF	TGTGCCAGCAGCTTTTCCAGTACTGAAGCTTTCTTT
TRBV6-5	NA	TRBD2	TRBJ2-3	CASSWSGLVTDTQYF	TGTGCCAGCTCGTGGTCGGGACTAGTAACAGATACGCAGTATTTT
TRBV29-1	few	NA	TRBJ1-1	CSAMGGSFLKAFF	TGCAGCGCCATGGGGGGTAGTTTCTTAAAAGCTTTCTTT
TRBV6-5	NA	TRBD2	TRBJ2-3	CASSPGLSTDTQYF	TGTGCCAGCAGTCCGGGACTATCGACAGATACGCAGTATTTT
TRBV12-3/TRBV12-4	NA	NA	TRBJ1-1	CASSLDSNTEAFF	TGTGCCAGCAGTTTAGACAGTAACACTGAAGCTTTCTTT
TRBV3-1/TRBV3-2	NA	TRBD2	TRBJ2-2	CASTSTSGGANGELFF	TGTGCCAGCACCTCGACTAGCGGGGGGGCCAACGGGGAGCTGTTTTTT
TRBV4-1	NA	NA	TRBJ2-6	CASSQQGQGANVLTF	TGCGCCAGCAGCCAACAGGGCCAGGGGGCCAACGTCCTGACTTTC
TRBV3-1/TRBV3-2	NA	NA	TRBJ1-5	CASSQGAIQPQHF	TGTGCCAGCAGCCAAGGAGCCATTCAGCCCCAGCATTTT
TRBV9	NA	NA	TRBJ2-7	CASSGFGRGIDEQYF	TGTGCCAGCAGCGGGTTCGGTAGGGGCATAGACGAGCAGTACTTC
TRBV7-8	NA	NA	TRBJ1-2	CASSLEFRAHGYTF	TGTGCCAGCAGCTTGGAGTTCAGGGCACATGGCTACACCTTC
TRBV10-2	NA	TRBD2	TRBJ2-3	CASSESGAGGLADTQYF	TGCGCCAGCAGTGAGTCGGGGGCGGGGGGGCTCGCAGATACGCAGTATTTT
TRBV3-1/TRBV3-2	NA	NA	TRBJ2-7	CASSQASRGPYEQYF	TGTGCCAGCAGCCAAGCATCCCGGGGTCCGTACGAGCAGTACTTC
TRBV5-1	NA	NA	TRBJ2-2	CASKTAQANTGELFF	TGCGCCAGCAAGACAGCACAGGCGAACACCGGGGAGCTGTTTTTT
TRBV6-1	once	NA	TRBJ2-6	CASSEWALSGANVLTF	TGTGCCAGCAGTGAATGGGCCCTTTCTGGGGCCAACGTCCTGACTTTC
TRBV5-1	NA	TRBD1	TRBJ1-2	CASSSGGQGSGNYGYTF	TGCGCCAGCAGCTCGGGGGGACAGGGGAGCGGAAACTATGGCTACACCTTC
TRBV5-1	NA	NA	TRBJ1-2	CASSLGSGYGYTF	TGCGCCAGCAGCTTGGGCAGCGGCTATGGCTACACCTTC
TRBV6-1	NA	NA	TRBJ2-5	CASSEVLLGGVTETQYF	TGTGCCAGCAGTGAAGTCCTGCTGGGGGGTGTAACGGAGACCCAGTACTTC